This T cell receptor beta chain was recorded in a study of T cell responses to AZD1222 COVID-19 vaccine. Across the study: Analyses pooled second doses at about 4 or about 12 weeks. Study findings and constraints: Only after the peak T cell response were repertoires sampled. A rise in Spike-specific TCR breadth and depth followed two AZD1222 doses.

The CDR3 has 13 residues. From germline, CDR1 is KGHSH and CDR2 LQKENI. V gave up 6 bases and J gave up 3 bases, with 12 bases separating them. To note about this clone: Its target is not known.

Using immunoSEQ multiplex PCR, the repertoire was profiled, and TCRdb retains in-frame clones only, with some absent. The data contain 100,000 to 150,000 clones, roughly 93% of them singletons. The V and J genes are TRBV18 and TRBJ2-7, with D possibly called TRBD1 or TRBD2 (5 bases each). Source: peripheral blood, taken on day 0 of AZD1222 vaccination. The clonotype originates from an adult in good health. As DNA, the CDR3 is TGTGCCAGCTCCGGGGCCCAAAGCTACGAGCAGTACTTC. Amino acid sequence: CASSGAQSYEQYF.